This T cell receptor beta chain was sequenced in a study of T cell responses to AZD1222 COVID-19 vaccine. Whole-study findings and limits: Only five to seven AZD1222 recipients were seropositive at baseline. White British ancestry dominated among donors, who included more females, and clonal diversity was possibly underestimated. The reported proportion of spike-specific TCRs targeting unmutated variant regions was nearly half.

Profiled with immunoSEQ multiplex PCR; TCRdb holds only in-frame clones, not every one. The sample records 140,000 or so clones, about 88% being singletons. V lost 12 bases to trimming and J lost 0 bases; unmatched junction nucleotides: 18. This CDR3 has 17 residues. The germline V gene encodes CDR1 KGHDR and CDR2 SFDVKD. Remarks on this clone: Its cognate antigen is unknown.

Sample: peripheral blood, taken 28 days after the second AZD1222 dose. This sequence was found in an adult who received the AZD1222 COVID-19 vaccine. The chain links TRBV24-1 to TRBJ2-7, with TRBD2 identical over 8 bases. CDR3 region: CARGGGRKVFSSYEQYF. In DNA, the CDR3 is TGTGCCCGGGGGGGAGGCAGGAAAGTTTTTAGCTCCTACGAGCAGTACTTC.